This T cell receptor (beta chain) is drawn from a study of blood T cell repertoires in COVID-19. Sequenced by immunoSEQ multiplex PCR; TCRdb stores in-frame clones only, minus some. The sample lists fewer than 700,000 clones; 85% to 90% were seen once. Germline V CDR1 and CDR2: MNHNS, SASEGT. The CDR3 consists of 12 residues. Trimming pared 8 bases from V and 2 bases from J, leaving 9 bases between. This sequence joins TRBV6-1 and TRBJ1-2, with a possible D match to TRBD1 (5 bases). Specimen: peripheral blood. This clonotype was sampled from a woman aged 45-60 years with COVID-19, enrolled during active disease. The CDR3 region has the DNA TGTGCCAGCTCGGCAGGGAACTATGGCTACACCTTC. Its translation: CASSAGNYGYTF.